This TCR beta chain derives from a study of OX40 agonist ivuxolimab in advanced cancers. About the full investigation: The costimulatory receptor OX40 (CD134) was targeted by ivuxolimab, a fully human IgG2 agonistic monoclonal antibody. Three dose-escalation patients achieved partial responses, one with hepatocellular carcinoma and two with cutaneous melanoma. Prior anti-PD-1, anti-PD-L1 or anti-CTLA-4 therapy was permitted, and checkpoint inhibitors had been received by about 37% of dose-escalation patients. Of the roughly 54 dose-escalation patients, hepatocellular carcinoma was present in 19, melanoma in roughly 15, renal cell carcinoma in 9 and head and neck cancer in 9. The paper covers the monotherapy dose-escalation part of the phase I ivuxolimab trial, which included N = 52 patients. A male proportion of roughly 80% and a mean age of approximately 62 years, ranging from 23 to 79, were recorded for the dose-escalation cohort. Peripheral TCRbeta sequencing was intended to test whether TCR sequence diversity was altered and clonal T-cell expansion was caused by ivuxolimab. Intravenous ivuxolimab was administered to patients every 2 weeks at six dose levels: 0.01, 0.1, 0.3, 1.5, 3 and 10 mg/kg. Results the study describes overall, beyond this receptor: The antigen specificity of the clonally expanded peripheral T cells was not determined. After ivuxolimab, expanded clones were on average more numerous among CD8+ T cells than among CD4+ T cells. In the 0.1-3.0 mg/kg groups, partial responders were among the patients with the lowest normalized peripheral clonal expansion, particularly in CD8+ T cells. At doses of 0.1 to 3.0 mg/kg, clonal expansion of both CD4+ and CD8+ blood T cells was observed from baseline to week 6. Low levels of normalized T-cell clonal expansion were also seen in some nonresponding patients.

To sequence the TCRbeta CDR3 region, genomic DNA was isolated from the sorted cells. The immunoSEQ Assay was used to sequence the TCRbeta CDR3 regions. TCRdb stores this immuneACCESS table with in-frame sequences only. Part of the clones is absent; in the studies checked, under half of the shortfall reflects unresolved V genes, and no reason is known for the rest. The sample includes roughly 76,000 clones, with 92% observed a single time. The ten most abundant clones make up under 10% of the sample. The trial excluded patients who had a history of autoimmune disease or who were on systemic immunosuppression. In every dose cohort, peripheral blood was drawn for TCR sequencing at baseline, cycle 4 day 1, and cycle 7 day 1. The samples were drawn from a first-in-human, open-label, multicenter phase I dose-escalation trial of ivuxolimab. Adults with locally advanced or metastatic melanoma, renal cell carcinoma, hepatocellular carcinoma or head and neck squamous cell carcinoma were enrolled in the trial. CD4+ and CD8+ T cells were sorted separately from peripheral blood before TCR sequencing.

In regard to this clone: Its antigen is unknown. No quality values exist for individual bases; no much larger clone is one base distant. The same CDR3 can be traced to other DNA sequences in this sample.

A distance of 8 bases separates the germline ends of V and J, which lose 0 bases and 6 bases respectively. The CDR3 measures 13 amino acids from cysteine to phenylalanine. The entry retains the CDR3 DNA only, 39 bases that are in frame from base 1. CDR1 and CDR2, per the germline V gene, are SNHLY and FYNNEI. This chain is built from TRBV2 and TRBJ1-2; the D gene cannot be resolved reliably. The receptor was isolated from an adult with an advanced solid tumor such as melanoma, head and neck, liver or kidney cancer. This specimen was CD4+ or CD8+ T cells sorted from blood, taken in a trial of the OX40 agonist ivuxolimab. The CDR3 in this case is CASSEARGDGYTF. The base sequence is TGTGCCAGCAGTGAAGCGCGTGGGGATGGCTACACCTTC.